The present entry profiles one T cell receptor beta chain with its context. This sample is part of a study of blood T cell repertoires in COVID-19. Study-level background: PBMCs, B-cell-depleted T cells, or T cells were the source of the cDNA or gDNA that made up the material.

The CDR3 sequence is 16 residues long. The J segment lost 7 bases and the V segment lost 1 base, leaving 9 bases of the junction unmatched. Germline V gives CDR1 LGHNA, CDR2 YNFKEQ. The authors' processing: From reference gene primer amplification, estimates of nucleated cell counts were derived. Profiling relied on immunoSEQ multiplex PCR, and the TCRdb table lists in-frame clones only, not all of them. D and trimming were read from the DNA, whereas the V and J calls and clone size are those reported in that table. This sample has 400,000 to 450,000 clones, with about 92% found just once. The chain uses TRBV4-2 and TRBJ2-1, with 8 bases fitting TRBD2. Sequencing input: PBMCs or T cells enriched from blood (not recorded which). This clonotype originated in a man between 18 and 35 years old who had recovered from COVID-19. This CDR3 reads CASSQVAQAGANEQFF. The CDR3 DNA follows: TGTGCCAGCAGCCAAGTTGCTCAAGCGGGAGCGAATGAGCAGTTCTTC.